Shown below are 21 T cell receptor beta chains from a single sample sequenced in a study of OX40 agonist ivuxolimab in advanced cancers. This table comes from immunoSEQ multiplex PCR, and its TCRdb copy is limited to in-frame clones, with some not included. This sample has approximately 42,000 clones; approximately 80% occur once, and the top ten carry roughly 2.5%. The sample consisted of CD4+ or CD8+ T cells sorted from blood, taken in a trial of the OX40 agonist ivuxolimab. The source of these receptors is an adult with an advanced solid tumor such as melanoma, head and neck, liver or kidney cancer.

This clone occurred a few times. This chain joins TRBV30 and TRBJ2-2; tentative D call: TRBD1 (6 bases). Deletions cut 5 bases from V and 5 bases from J, with 12 bases between. The germline V gene has CDR1 GTSNPN and CDR2 SVGIG (reference sequence). This CDR3 is built from 13 residues. The CDR3 here is CAWGGYTTGELFF. CDR3 nucleotides: TGTGCCTGGGGGGGCTATACGACCGGGGAGCTGTTTTTT.

The chain links TRBV27 to TRBJ1-3; D unresolved. The length of the CDR3 is 18 residues. Germline V CDR1 and CDR2: MNHEY, SMNVEV (reference sequence). V lost 0 bases and J lost 2, with 17 bases in between. This CDR3 reads CASSLSGSTEGPGNTIYF. The CDR3 DNA follows: TGTGCCAGCAGTTTATCGGGTTCGACGGAGGGTCCTGGAAACACCATATATTTT.

The genes are TRBV6-5 and TRBJ1-2; D unresolved. The V end was cut by 7 bases, the J end by 8 bases, with 20 bases between. Germline V gives CDR1 MNHEY, CDR2 SVGAGI. This CDR3 is built from 14 residues. DNA for the CDR3: TGTGCCAGCAAGGCGGGAGTGGCCCTGAGGGGCTACACCTTC. Its protein product is CASKAGVALRGYTF.

The genes are TRBV15 and TRBJ2-5; the D gene is possibly TRBD2 (6 bases). The CDR3 sequence is 15 residues long. V lost 0 bases to trimming and J lost 3 bases, with 11 bases between them. Germline V gene data show CDR1 as LNHNV and CDR2 as YYDKDF (reference sequence). CDR3 protein: CATSRESGRKETQYF. The CDR3 DNA reads as TGTGCCACCAGCAGAGAATCCGGGAGAAAAGAGACCCAGTACTTC.

The rearrangement uses TRBV11-2 and TRBJ2-1; a weak D match, TRBD2 (6 bases). The CDR3 extends over 15 amino acids. The V and J ends lost 4 bases and 0 bases respectively, with 10 bases between them. Germline V gene data show CDR1 as SGHAT and CDR2 as FQNNGV. CDR3 nucleotide sequence: TGTGCCAGCAGCTCGGGACTGACCTCCTACAATGAGCAGTTCTTC. It is translated as CASSSGLTSYNEQFF. Filled out from reference TRBV11-2 and TRBJ2-1, the complete variable domain reads EAGVAQSPRYKIIEKRQSVAFWCNPISGHATLYWYQQILGQGPKLLIQFQNNGVVDDSQLPKDRFSAERLKGVDSTLKIQPAKLEDSAVYLCASSSGLTSYNEQFFGPGTRLTVL.

The rearrangement joins TRBV5-1 to TRBJ2-5, with a tentative D call TRBD1 (6 bases). V shed 4 bases and J shed 3 bases, with 13 bases lying between them. Germline loops: CDR1 SGHRS, CDR2 YFSETQ. This CDR3 comprises 14 residues. CDR3 region: CASSQGQLKETQYF. CDR3 DNA: TGCGCCAGCAGCCAAGGACAGTTGAAAGAGACCCAGTACTTC. The variable domain in full, with the rest retrieved from reference TRBV5-1 and TRBJ2-5, is KAGVTQTPRYLIKTRGQQVTLSCSPISGHRSVSWYQQTPGQGLQFLFEYFSETQRNKGNFPGRFSGRQFSNSRSEMNVSTLELGDSALYLCASSQGQLKETQYFGPGTRLLVL.

V gene TRBV10-3 combines with J gene TRBJ2-3; D unresolved. The CDR3 is 12 residues long. V gave up 5 bases and J gave up 4 bases, with 7 bases separating them. In germline, CDR1 is ENHRY, CDR2 SYGVKD. In nucleotides, the CDR3 is TGTGCCATCAGTTCTCCCGCAGATACGCAGTATTTT. Its translation is CAISSPADTQYF.

The chain carries TRBV5-1 and TRBJ2-5, with D perhaps matching TRBD1 (6 bases). V was shortened by 1 base and J by 2 bases, with 12 bases between the two germline ends. The germline CDR1 and CDR2 sequences are SGHRS and YFSETQ. CDR3 length: 15 residues. CDR3 coding DNA: TGCGCCAGCAGCTTGCAGGGACAAACGCAAGAGACCCAGTACTTC. Amino acids: CASSLQGQTQETQYF.

V is TRBV5-1 and J is TRBJ2-3, with TRBD2 as a possible D gene (6 bases). Germline V CDR1 and CDR2: SGHRS, YFSETQ. This CDR3 has 14 residues. Trimming stripped 7 bases from V and 1 base from J, with 13 bases between. The CDR3 coding sequence is TGCGCCAGCGGTGAAGTAGCGGGCACAGATACGCAGTATTTT. Encoded protein: CASGEVAGTDTQYF.

The chain carries TRBV11-1 and TRBJ1-2, with D unclear. The CDR3 extends over 13 amino acids. V shed 1 base and J shed 3 bases, with 6 bases lying between them. CDR1 is SGHAT and CDR2 is FQDESV in the germline V gene (reference sequence). The CDR3 bases are TGTGCCAGCAGCTTAGATTTGTACTATGGCTACACCTTC. This gives the protein CASSLDLYYGYTF.

This sequence joins TRBV14 and TRBJ1-1, with a tentative D call TRBD1 (5 bases). Trimming removed 0 bases from V and 3 bases from J, with 14 bases in between. The CDR3 runs to 16 residues. Germline lookup yields CDR1 SGHDN and CDR2 FVKESK. CDR3 sequence (DNA): TGTGCCAGCAGCCAAGATTGGGGGGAGGTGTACACTGAAGCTTTCTTT. As protein: CASSQDWGEVYTEAFF.

The CDR3 bases are TGTGCCAGCAGTGTAGGGCAGGGCAATCAGCCCCAGCATTTT. Protein sequence: CASSVGQGNQPQHF. This chain connects TRBV2 to TRBJ1-5; D ambiguous. Germline V gives CDR1 SNHLY, CDR2 FYNNEI. The CDR3 contains 14 residues. V was shortened by 4 bases and J by 2 bases, with 9 bases between the two germline ends.

The chain employs TRBV27 and TRBJ2-1; 11 bases map to TRBD2. J was trimmed by 0 bases and V by 11 bases; bases with no gene match: 12. CDR1 is MNHEY and CDR2 is SMNVEV in the germline V gene (reference sequence). The CDR3 runs 17 residues. Here the CDR3 DNA reads TGTGCCGGCGATGGGACTAGCGGAATGAGCTCCTACAATGAGCAGTTCTTC. It translates to CAGDGTSGMSSYNEQFF.

CDR3 region: CASGRYNSPLHF. In DNA, the CDR3 is TGTGCCAGCGGGAGGTACAATTCACCCCTCCACTTT. The genes are TRBV11-2 and TRBJ1-6; D gene ambiguous. The germline V and J ends were trimmed by 8 bases and 7 bases, with 9 bases remaining between them. Germline V lookup: CDR1 SGHAT, CDR2 FQNNGV. The CDR3 length is 12 residues.

This rearrangement joins TRBV4-1 to TRBJ1-4; D might be TRBD1 (6 bases). This CDR3 region has 15 residues. V was trimmed by 4 bases and J by 5 bases, leaving 14 bases between them. Germline V CDR1 and CDR2: MGHRA, YSYEKL. Written as DNA, the CDR3 is TGCGCCAGCAGCCGTGGACAGTTCCTAAATGAAAAACTGTTTTTT. It yields the protein CASSRGQFLNEKLFF.

The rearrangement joins TRBV7-9 to TRBJ2-4; D is tentatively TRBD1 or TRBD2 (6 bases each). V was shortened by 2 bases and J by 9 bases, with 14 bases between the two germline ends. Per the germline V gene, CDR1 is SEHNR and CDR2 is FQNEAQ (reference sequence). The CDR3 covers 14 residues. In nucleotides, the CDR3 is TGTGCCAGCAGCTTAAGGGGGGCGCGAGGCATTCAGTACTTC. Translating gives CASSLRGARGIQYF.

V and J are TRBV2 and TRBJ2-1; D gene ambiguous. The length of the CDR3 is 12 residues. V gave up 8 bases and J gave up 7 bases, with 12 bases separating them. From germline, CDR1 is SNHLY and CDR2 FYNNEI. The CDR3 here is CASFKAGNEQFF. The CDR3 bases are TGTGCCAGCTTTAAAGCTGGAAATGAGCAGTTCTTC. The full variable domain, completed using reference TRBV2 and TRBJ2-1, is EPEVTQTPSHQVTQMGQEVILRCVPISNHLYFYWYRQILGQKVEFLVSFYNNEISEKSEIFDDQFSVERPDGSNFTLKIRSTKLEDSAMYFCASFKAGNEQFFGPGTRLTVL.

This clone was observed a handful of times. The chain has TRBV2 and TRBJ2-7; D unclear. In germline, CDR1 is SNHLY, CDR2 FYNNEI. V lost 6 bases and J 2 bases, leaving 5 bases between the germline ends. The CDR3 is 11 residues long. The CDR3 sequence is CASSVAYEQYF. The CDR3 DNA sequence: TGTGCCAGCAGCGTCGCCTACGAGCAGTACTTC.

The chain combines TRBV18 with TRBJ1-4; 10 positions agree with TRBD1. CDR1 and CDR2 (germline): KGHSH, LQKENI. The CDR3 length is 16 residues. V shed 3 bases, J shed 7 bases, and the junction held 8 bases outside the gene matches. CDR3 DNA sequence: TGTGCCAGCTCACCGTCGACAGGGGGCTTTGGTGAAAAACTGTTTTTT. Translating it yields CASSPSTGGFGEKLFF.

The chain employs TRBV2 and TRBJ1-4; 7 bases match TRBD1. The CDR3 is made up of 14 amino acids. The V gene's germline CDR1 is SNHLY and CDR2 FYNNEI. Trimming cost V 6 bases and J 6 bases; bases outside gene matches: 7. The CDR3 is CASRRGGTDEKLFF. The CDR3 DNA reads TGTGCCAGCAGAAGAGGGGGCACGGATGAAAAACTGTTTTTT.

The chain carries TRBV19 and TRBJ2-1; D not resolved. This CDR3 contains 12 residues. Germline V CDR1 and CDR2: LNHDA, SQIVND (reference sequence). The germline V and J ends were trimmed by 4 bases and 7 bases, with 8 bases remaining between them. CDR3 protein: CASSTQINEQFF. CDR3 in DNA: TGTGCCAGTAGTACCCAGATTAATGAGCAGTTCTTC.